This T cell receptor (beta chain) was documented in a study of shared clonotypes between healthy human individuals. Some clones are missing from TCRdb's copy, which holds only in-frame ones; the method was immunoSEQ multiplex PCR. The top ten hold around 2% of the sample, which has around 720,000 clones, around 73% seen once. The CDR3 covers 17 residues. Germline CDR1 reads LNHDA; CDR2 reads SQIVND (reference sequence). With V trimmed by 7 bases and J by 4 bases, 15 bases remained unmatched. Sequenced: memory CD4+ T cells sorted from blood. Subset denoted: CD45RA-negative fraction. The sequence was collected from a woman aged 25 to 45 in good health. The gene calls are TRBV19 and TRBJ2-3, with TRBD2 identical over 9 bases. The CDR3 region has the DNA TGTGCCAGTACCCCATACCGGACTAGCGACAATCCAGATACGCAGTATTTT. It specifies CASTPYRTSDNPDTQYF. The entire variable domain, with the rest obtained from reference TRBV19 and TRBJ2-3, is as follows: DGGITQSPKYLFRKEGQNVTLSCEQNLNHDAMYWYRQDPGQGLRLIYYSQIVNDFQKGDIAEGYSVSREKKESFPLTVTSAQKNPTAFYLCASTPYRTSDNPDTQYFGPGTRLTVL.